This TCR beta chain is drawn from a study of T-cell reconstitution after alpha-beta-depleted transplantation in children. Germline CDR1 is MNHNS and CDR2 is SASEGT. Trimming shortened V by 2 bases and J by 3 bases, and 20 bases separated the two germline ends. The CDR3 runs to 17 residues. A library of TCRbeta sequences, prepared with unique molecular identifiers, was generated. TCRdb processed the PCR reads anew with MiXCR; each CDR3 protein has one entry. Here the sample spans some 500,000 distinct CDR3 sequences, approximately 20% being singletons. This clonotype occurred a few times. The TCR originated in a human donor who donated a stem cell graft to a child with acute lymphoblastic leukemia. The chain is built from TRBV6-1 and TRBJ2-7, with D maybe TRBD2 (6 bases). The source was PBMCs from the stem cell graft donor, collected from the stem cell graft. This CDR3 reads CASSELIWGDGGYEQYF. Written as DNA, the CDR3 is TGTGCCAGCAGTGAACTCATCTGGGGGGACGGAGGCTACGAGCAGTACTTC.